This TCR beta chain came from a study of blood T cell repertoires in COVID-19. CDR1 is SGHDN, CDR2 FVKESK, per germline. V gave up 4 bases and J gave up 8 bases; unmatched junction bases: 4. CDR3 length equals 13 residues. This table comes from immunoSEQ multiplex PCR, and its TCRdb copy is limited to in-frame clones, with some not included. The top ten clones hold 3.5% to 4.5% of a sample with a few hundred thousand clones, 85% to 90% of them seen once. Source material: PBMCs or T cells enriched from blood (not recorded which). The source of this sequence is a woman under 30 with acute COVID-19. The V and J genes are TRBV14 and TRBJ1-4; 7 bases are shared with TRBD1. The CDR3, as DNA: TGTGCCAGCAGCCGGGACAGAGGGGAAAAACTGTTTTTT. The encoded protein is CASSRDRGEKLFF. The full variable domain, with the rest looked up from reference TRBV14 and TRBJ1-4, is EAGVTQFPSHSVIEKGQTVTLRCDPISGHDNLYWYRRVMGKEIKFLLHFVKESKQDESGMPNNRFLAERTGGTYSTLKVQPAELEDSGVYFCASSRDRGEKLFFGSGTQLSVL.